This T cell receptor (beta chain) emerged from a study of blood T cells in healthy people across ages. Study results and caveats: Roughly linear age-related decline in beta diversity appeared, significant by age about 37. Versus aged donors, long-lived donors had higher diversity and more naive CD4+ cells.

The CDR3 is 14 amino acids. With 4 bases removed from V and 6 bases from J, the gap between germline ends came to 14 bases. Germline CDR1 is SGHRS and CDR2 is YFSETQ. It was with a sample-barcoded 5' primer and a J-beta primer mix that a second PCR of roughly 7 to 12 cycles was run. TCRdb called the 5' RACE reads again in MiXCR, with one record for every CDR3 protein. The sample contains roughly 730,000 distinct CDR3 sequences, 56% of which appear only once. A few counts support this clonotype. Its target is not known. This chain uses TRBV5-1 with TRBJ2-1; a possible D gene is TRBD1 (5 bases). The sequenced sample was blood. The sequence was obtained from a man aged 35-49 years in good health. This chain's CDR3 is CASSSSQGSNEQFF. The CDR3, as DNA: TGCGCCAGCAGCAGTAGCCAGGGAAGCAATGAGCAGTTCTTC.